A selection of T cell receptor beta chains follows, all from one sample in a study of blood T cells in healthy people across ages. TCRdb re-derived calls from the 5' RACE reads in MiXCR, one entry per CDR3 protein. The table has about a million distinct CDR3 sequences, roughly 48% seen once. The sample was blood. The receptors were sampled from a man aged 25 to 40 in good health. Each CDR3 is given with its conserved first and last residue. Each record gives: V gene, D gene, J gene, clone size, CDR3 DNA, CDR3 protein. The D gene is left open where the match is weak. For some rows the clone size is stated as once, few or many, or as a class when expanded; others skip it.

v_gene: TRBV10-3; d_gene: TRBD2; j_gene: TRBJ2-5; abundance: .; CDR3nt: TGTGCCTCCGGGAGGGGGGCCCAAGAGACCCAGTACTTC; CDR3aa: CASGRGAQETQYF
v_gene: TRBV12-3/TRBV12-4; d_gene: TRBD2; j_gene: TRBJ2-1; abundance: .; CDR3nt: TGTGCCAGCAGTTTCCGTCCTCGTCTAGCGGGGGGGAATTGCAATGAGCAGTTCTTC; CDR3aa: CASSFRPRLAGGNCNEQFF
v_gene: TRBV2; d_gene: .; j_gene: TRBJ1-5; abundance: .; CDR3nt: TGTGCCAGTCAGGTTTCCTGGACAGCCACTCGGCCCCAGCATTTT; CDR3aa: CASQVSWTATRPQHF
v_gene: TRBV7-2; d_gene: .; j_gene: TRBJ1-3; abundance: .; CDR3nt: TGTGCCAGCAGCTTAGCGCAGGGTCTATCTGGAAACACCATATATTTT; CDR3aa: CASSLAQGLSGNTIYF
v_gene: TRBV27; d_gene: .; j_gene: TRBJ2-7; abundance: .; CDR3nt: TGTGCCAGCACCCGAGGGACCGACGCCCCCTACGAGCAGTACTTC; CDR3aa: CASTRGTDAPYEQYF
v_gene: TRBV5-1; d_gene: .; j_gene: TRBJ2-5; abundance: few; CDR3nt: TGCGCCAGCAGCTTTAGGGGTGGTCAAGAGACCCAGTACTTC; CDR3aa: CASSFRGGQETQYF
v_gene: TRBV7-2; d_gene: .; j_gene: TRBJ2-3; abundance: .; CDR3nt: TGTGCCAGCATCTTTCCAAGGAGCCTAGCTTTGGGGGATACACAGTATTTT; CDR3aa: CASIFPRSLALGDTQYF
v_gene: TRBV29-1; d_gene: .; j_gene: TRBJ2-7; abundance: few; CDR3nt: TGCAGCGTTGAAACCCAGGTCTACGAGCAGTACTTC; CDR3aa: CSVETQVYEQYF
v_gene: TRBV7-2; d_gene: .; j_gene: TRBJ1-1; abundance: .; CDR3nt: TGTGCCAGCAGCTTCCGGCCCCCCCCGTGGAACACTGAAGCTTTCTTT; CDR3aa: CASSFRPPPWNTEAFF
v_gene: TRBV4-1; d_gene: TRBD2; j_gene: TRBJ2-7; abundance: .; CDR3nt: TGCGCCAGCAGCCAACTAGCGGGGGCTTCGAGCTCCTACAATGAGCAGTACTTC; CDR3aa: CASSQLAGASSSYNEQYF
v_gene: TRBV3-1; d_gene: .; j_gene: TRBJ1-2; abundance: .; CDR3nt: TGTGCCAGCAGGGCCAGGGGATCTAACTATGGCTACACCTTC; CDR3aa: CASRARGSNYGYTF
v_gene: TRBV7-3; d_gene: TRBD2; j_gene: TRBJ2-3; abundance: few; CDR3nt: TGTGCCAGCAGCTTACTAGCGGGGGAGAGCACAGATACGCAGTATTTT; CDR3aa: CASSLLAGESTDTQYF
v_gene: TRBV29-1; d_gene: .; j_gene: TRBJ1-4; abundance: .; CDR3nt: TGCAGCGTTTTACACGGAGCAACTAATGAAAAACTGTTTTTT; CDR3aa: CSVLHGATNEKLFF
v_gene: TRBV18; d_gene: TRBD2; j_gene: TRBJ2-1; abundance: many; CDR3nt: TGTGCCAGCTCCCTGACTAGCGGGGGGGCTGGTGGAAATGAGCAGTTCTTC; CDR3aa: CASSLTSGGAGGNEQFF
v_gene: TRBV11-1; d_gene: TRBD2; j_gene: TRBJ2-1; abundance: .; CDR3nt: TGTGCCAGCAGCTCCGTGGGACTAGCGGGAGACGATGAGCAGTTCTTC; CDR3aa: CASSSVGLAGDDEQFF
v_gene: TRBV29-1; d_gene: .; j_gene: TRBJ2-5; abundance: many; CDR3nt: TGCAGCGTTTTGGCAGGGGACCGGGACTCTCGGTACTTC; CDR3aa: CSVLAGDRDSRYF
v_gene: TRBV6-5; d_gene: .; j_gene: TRBJ1-4; abundance: .; CDR3nt: TGTGGCGTCAAGCAGGGATGGTCTAATGAAAAACTGTTTTTT; CDR3aa: CGVKQGWSNEKLFF
v_gene: TRBV28; d_gene: .; j_gene: TRBJ1-4; abundance: few; CDR3nt: TGTGCCACGGCGGACAGCCTGAATGAAAAACTGTTTTTT; CDR3aa: CATADSLNEKLFF
v_gene: TRBV7-9; d_gene: TRBD2; j_gene: TRBJ2-4; abundance: .; CDR3nt: TGTGCCAGCAGCCAGACTAGCGGCGCTCAGTACTTC; CDR3aa: CASSQTSGAQYF
v_gene: TRBV20-1; d_gene: .; j_gene: TRBJ2-5; abundance: .; CDR3nt: TGCAGTGCGTGGGACGGGGGGCAGACCCAGTACTTC; CDR3aa: CSAWDGGQTQYF
v_gene: TRBV7-2; d_gene: .; j_gene: TRBJ1-5; abundance: few; CDR3nt: TGTGCCAGCAGCTTAGACGGGGGCGATGGGCAGCCCCAGCATTTT; CDR3aa: CASSLDGGDGQPQHF
v_gene: TRBV4-1; d_gene: .; j_gene: TRBJ2-1; abundance: .; CDR3nt: TGCGCCAGCAGCGCCGGTGCCAACTACGAGCAGTTCTTC; CDR3aa: CASSAGANYEQFF
v_gene: TRBV27; d_gene: .; j_gene: TRBJ1-2; abundance: .; CDR3nt: TGTGCCAGCAGTTTATCGCCCCCCACAGGGTTAATGGGTGGCTACACCTTC; CDR3aa: CASSLSPPTGLMGGYTF
v_gene: TRBV6-5; d_gene: .; j_gene: TRBJ2-7; abundance: .; CDR3nt: TGTGCCAGCAGTTACGGTGCGGGACCAGCCTACGAGCAGTACTTC; CDR3aa: CASSYGAGPAYEQYF
v_gene: TRBV20-1; d_gene: .; j_gene: TRBJ2-7; abundance: few; CDR3nt: TGCAGTGCTAGAGATCTCAGGGAATCCTACGAGCAGTACTTC; CDR3aa: CSARDLRESYEQYF
v_gene: TRBV20-1; d_gene: TRBD2; j_gene: TRBJ2-3; abundance: once; CDR3nt: TGCAGTGCCGTGACTAGCGGGAGCCTCACAGATACGCAGTATTTT; CDR3aa: CSAVTSGSLTDTQYF
v_gene: TRBV9; d_gene: .; j_gene: TRBJ2-3; abundance: few; CDR3nt: TGTGCCAGCAGCGAGCAGGGATCTAGCACAGATACGCAGTATTTT; CDR3aa: CASSEQGSSTDTQYF
v_gene: TRBV12-3/TRBV12-4; d_gene: .; j_gene: TRBJ1-2; abundance: .; CDR3nt: TGTGCCAGCAGGTTGACAGTTAACTATGGCTACACCTTC; CDR3aa: CASRLTVNYGYTF
v_gene: TRBV29-1; d_gene: TRBD1; j_gene: TRBJ2-1; abundance: .; CDR3nt: TGCAGCGTTGAGTCAACGGACAGGGGAAATGAGCAGTTCTTC; CDR3aa: CSVESTDRGNEQFF
v_gene: TRBV7-8; d_gene: TRBD1; j_gene: TRBJ2-7; abundance: .; CDR3nt: TGTGCCAGCAGCTTCATCCACGGGACAGGGGAACCCCCAACCTACGAGCAGTACTTC; CDR3aa: CASSFIHGTGEPPTYEQYF
v_gene: TRBV20-1; d_gene: .; j_gene: TRBJ2-3; abundance: .; CDR3nt: TGCAGTGTGGGGGCTAAGCCCACAGATACGCAGTATTTT; CDR3aa: CSVGAKPTDTQYF
v_gene: TRBV4-1; d_gene: .; j_gene: TRBJ2-3; abundance: .; CDR3nt: TGCGCCAGCAGCCAATGGGACGGGGCAGATACGCAGTATTTT; CDR3aa: CASSQWDGADTQYF
v_gene: TRBV4-1; d_gene: .; j_gene: TRBJ1-2; abundance: few; CDR3nt: TGCGCCAGCAGCCAAGACCACGGGGGGAGGACGTATGGCTACACCTTC; CDR3aa: CASSQDHGGRTYGYTF
v_gene: TRBV10-3; d_gene: .; j_gene: TRBJ2-7; abundance: .; CDR3nt: TGTGCCATCAATAAGGGGGGATCAACCTACGAGCAGTACTTC; CDR3aa: CAINKGGSTYEQYF
v_gene: TRBV6-6; d_gene: .; j_gene: TRBJ1-5; abundance: .; CDR3nt: TGTGCCAGCATTTACAATAGCAATCAGCCCCAGCATTTT; CDR3aa: CASIYNSNQPQHF
v_gene: TRBV28; d_gene: .; j_gene: TRBJ2-7; abundance: few; CDR3nt: TGTGCCAGCAGTTTTTCAGGGGCCGACGAGCAGTACTTC; CDR3aa: CASSFSGADEQYF
v_gene: TRBV5-1; d_gene: TRBD1; j_gene: TRBJ1-2; abundance: .; CDR3nt: TGCGCCAGCAGCTTACTGACAGGGGGCCTGAACTATGGCTACACCTTC; CDR3aa: CASSLLTGGLNYGYTF
v_gene: TRBV6-6; d_gene: .; j_gene: TRBJ2-5; abundance: .; CDR3nt: TGTGCCAGCAGTGAGTCCTTGGGTAGCGGCCAAGAGACCCAGTACTTC; CDR3aa: CASSESLGSGQETQYF
v_gene: TRBV12-3/TRBV12-4; d_gene: .; j_gene: TRBJ1-1; abundance: many; CDR3nt: TGTGCCAGCAGTTTAGGCAGGGCGAACACTGAAGCTTTCTTT; CDR3aa: CASSLGRANTEAFF
v_gene: TRBV20-1; d_gene: .; j_gene: TRBJ2-4; abundance: few; CDR3nt: TGCAGTGCCCGCGTGGGGGGGCCTCTAGCCAAAAACATTCAGTACTTC; CDR3aa: CSARVGGPLAKNIQYF
v_gene: TRBV10-3; d_gene: TRBD1; j_gene: TRBJ2-2; abundance: .; CDR3nt: TGTGCCAGCCGGGACAGGGGGACCGGGGAGCTGTTTTTT; CDR3aa: CASRDRGTGELFF
v_gene: TRBV12-1; d_gene: .; j_gene: TRBJ1-5; abundance: .; CDR3nt: TGTGCCAGCAGCCAGCCGTCAGTGAACCCCCTCAATCAGCCCCAGCATTTT; CDR3aa: CASSQPSVNPLNQPQHF
v_gene: TRBV20-1; d_gene: TRBD1; j_gene: TRBJ2-7; abundance: .; CDR3nt: TGCAGTGCTAGCGTCTGGACAGGGTTCGATCACGAGCAGTACTTC; CDR3aa: CSASVWTGFDHEQYF
v_gene: TRBV12-3/TRBV12-4; d_gene: TRBD1; j_gene: TRBJ1-5; abundance: few; CDR3nt: TGTGCCAGCCAAGTGGGACAGGGCGTTCAGCCCCAGCATTTT; CDR3aa: CASQVGQGVQPQHF
v_gene: TRBV24-1; d_gene: TRBD1; j_gene: TRBJ2-1; abundance: .; CDR3nt: TGTGCCACCAGTGTCCCCCCCAGGGGGCGAAGCTCCTACAATGAGCAGTTCTTC; CDR3aa: CATSVPPRGRSSYNEQFF
v_gene: TRBV3-1; d_gene: .; j_gene: TRBJ1-2; abundance: once; CDR3nt: TGTGCCAGCAGCCAAGAGCCACGCACTTTCTATGGCTACACCTTC; CDR3aa: CASSQEPRTFYGYTF
v_gene: TRBV10-3; d_gene: TRBD2; j_gene: TRBJ2-3; abundance: .; CDR3nt: TGTGCCATCAGTGGTGGGACTAGCGCAGATACGCAGTATTTT; CDR3aa: CAISGGTSADTQYF
v_gene: TRBV29-1; d_gene: .; j_gene: TRBJ1-2; abundance: few; CDR3nt: TGCAGCGTGGGTGAACAGGGAATCTATGGCTACACCTTC; CDR3aa: CSVGEQGIYGYTF
v_gene: TRBV11-2; d_gene: .; j_gene: TRBJ2-3; abundance: few; CDR3nt: TGTGCCAGCAGCTTAGAGGGGGCCACCCCCACAGATACGCAGTATTTT; CDR3aa: CASSLEGATPTDTQYF
v_gene: TRBV6-5; d_gene: .; j_gene: TRBJ2-7; abundance: .; CDR3nt: TGTGCCAGCAGTGGCCGGGGAGCCGGCTCCTACGAGCAGTACTTC; CDR3aa: CASSGRGAGSYEQYF
v_gene: TRBV3-1; d_gene: TRBD1; j_gene: TRBJ1-2; abundance: few; CDR3nt: TGTGCCAGCAGCCACGGGACAGGTTATAACTATGGCTACACCTTC; CDR3aa: CASSHGTGYNYGYTF
v_gene: TRBV10-3; d_gene: TRBD1; j_gene: TRBJ2-7; abundance: .; CDR3nt: TGTGCCATCAGGAAAACCGGGACAGGGCACGAGCAGTACTTC; CDR3aa: CAIRKTGTGHEQYF
v_gene: TRBV29-1; d_gene: .; j_gene: TRBJ2-5; abundance: few; CDR3nt: TGCAGCGTTGACGACAGCGTCCAAGAGACCCAGTACTTC; CDR3aa: CSVDDSVQETQYF